One T cell receptor beta chain is described in this entry. What it binds is unknown. Libraries were prepared by immunoSEQ multiplex PCR; TCRdb keeps only in-frame clonotypes and omits some of them. The sample records approximately 100,000 clones, around 90% being singletons. These data originate in a study of T cell responses to AZD1222 COVID-19 vaccine. Points from the study as a whole: The sample set comprised mostly white British donors with more females, and clonal diversity was possibly underestimated.

This receptor was taken from an adult in good health. The starting material was peripheral blood, obtained on day 0 of AZD1222 vaccination.

CDR3 residues: CASSLTGTANEKLFF. Written as DNA, the CDR3 is TGCGCCAGCAGCTTAACCGGGACAGCTAATGAAAAACTGTTTTTT. This chain uses TRBV5-1 with TRBJ1-4; TRBD1 agrees at 7 bases. The CDR3 has 15 residues. CDR1 and CDR2 from the germline V gene are SGHRS and YFSETQ. V lost 2 bases and J lost 3; bases outside the gene matches: 4.